A selection of T cell receptor beta chains follows, all from one sample in a study of shared clonotypes between healthy human individuals. Libraries were prepared by immunoSEQ multiplex PCR; TCRdb keeps only in-frame clonotypes and omits some of them. The table shows just over 2,000,000 clones, with 85% to 95% occurring only once. Sequencing used naive CD4+ T cells sorted from blood. Receptors originate from a man younger than 35 in good health. CDR3s include the opening cysteine and the closing phenylalanine or tryptophan. The D gene is left open where the match is weak. Part of the rows lack a size; the others show once, few, many or a class for expanded clones.

CDR3 | DNA | D | J | V | size
CASSLDEGGGYTF | TGCGCCAGCAGCTTGGACGAGGGTGGAGGCTACACCTTC | . | TRBJ1-2 | TRBV5-1 | .
CASSFTLAAGELFF | TGCGCCAGCAGCTTTACGCTAGCGGCCGGGGAGCTGTTTTTT | TRBD2 | TRBJ2-2 | TRBV5-1 | .
CASSLEGYGYTF | TGTGCCAGCTCCCTCGAGGGCTATGGCTACACCTTC | . | TRBJ1-2 | TRBV6-1 | .
CASSVRLDLYTGELFF | TGTGCCAGCAGCGTCCGACTAGATCTGTACACCGGGGAGCTGTTTTTT | . | TRBJ2-2 | TRBV9 | .
CASSGQEVPTRPQYF | TGTGCCAGCAGCGGACAGGAAGTACCAACCCGGCCGCAGTATTTT | . | TRBJ2-3 | TRBV9 | .
CASSPVMAVTDTQYF | TGTGCCAGCAGCCCCGTAATGGCGGTCACAGATACGCAGTATTTT | . | TRBJ2-3 | TRBV7-9 | .
CATRDPNEKLFF | TGTGCCACCAGGGATCCTAATGAAAAACTGTTTTTT | . | TRBJ1-4 | TRBV15 | .
CASSARDRDSSEQYF | TGTGCCAGCAGCGCCCGGGACAGGGACTCCTCCGAGCAGTACTTC | TRBD1 | TRBJ2-7 | TRBV7-8 | .
CASSDGPFRSGNTIYF | TGTGCCAGCAGTGACGGACCCTTCCGGTCTGGAAACACCATATATTTT | . | TRBJ1-3 | TRBV6-1 | .
CASSIGRTGDGYTF | TGTGCCAGTAGTATAGGTCGGACAGGGGACGGCTACACCTTC | TRBD1 | TRBJ1-2 | TRBV19 | .
CASSDQLYNEQFF | TGTGCCAGCAGTGATCAGCTTTACAATGAGCAGTTCTTC | . | TRBJ2-1 | TRBV2 | .
CASSPNRVGVLGYTF | TGTGCCAGCTCACCGAACAGGGTTGGGGTACTTGGCTACACCTTC | . | TRBJ1-2 | TRBV18 | .
CASLGGFYGYTF | TGTGCCAGCCTAGGGGGGTTCTATGGCTACACCTTC | . | TRBJ1-2 | TRBV28 | many
CASSSRHEQYF | TGTGCCAGCAGTTCGCGGCACGAGCAGTACTTC | . | TRBJ2-7 | TRBV28 | .
CSVATGTSWREQYF | TGCAGCGTAGCTACCGGGACGTCCTGGCGCGAGCAGTACTTC | . | TRBJ2-7 | TRBV29-1 | .
CASSPQVNQPQHF | TGCGCCAGCAGCCCACAGGTTAATCAGCCCCAGCATTTT | . | TRBJ1-5 | TRBV4-3 | .
CASSLVDLFAREQYF | TGTGCCAGCAGCCTCGTTGACCTTTTCGCACGCGAGCAGTACTTC | . | TRBJ2-7 | TRBV11-2 | .
CASSLTGTGNYEQYF | TGTGCCAGCAGCCTAACCGGGACAGGGAACTACGAGCAGTACTTC | TRBD1 | TRBJ2-7 | TRBV7-2 | few
CASSLPSGGTDTQYF | TGTGCCAGCAGCTTGCCTAGCGGGGGCACAGATACGCAGTATTTT | TRBD2 | TRBJ2-3 | TRBV5-6 | .
CASSVVLDSSYNEQFF | TGTGCCAGCAGTGTCGTTCTGGACAGCTCCTACAATGAGCAGTTCTTC | . | TRBJ2-1 | TRBV6-1 | .
CASSEVSNQPQHF | TGTGCCAGCAGTGAGGTTAGCAATCAGCCCCAGCATTTT | . | TRBJ1-5 | TRBV2 | .
CASSTRRPAAETQYF | TGTGCCAGCAGTACGAGACGGCCGGCGGCAGAGACCCAGTACTTC | . | TRBJ2-5 | TRBV6-1 | .
CASSVRDNEQYF | TGCGCCAGCAGCGTTAGGGATAACGAGCAGTACTTC | . | TRBJ2-7 | TRBV5-1 | .
CASSPDRTDPSSTDTQYF | TGTGCCAGCAGCCCGGACAGGACAGATCCATCTAGCACAGATACGCAGTATTTT | TRBD1 | TRBJ2-3 | TRBV28 | .
CASSQGTGGRSTEAFF | TGCGCCAGCAGCCAAGGGACAGGGGGACGGAGCACTGAAGCTTTCTTT | TRBD1 | TRBJ1-1 | TRBV4-1 | .
CASSPGEVTEAFF | TGTGCCAGCAGCCCAGGGGAAGTCACTGAAGCTTTCTTT | . | TRBJ1-1 | TRBV7-3 | .
CASSTSGPPDTQYF | TGCGCCAGCTCCACTAGCGGCCCGCCAGATACGCAGTATTTT | TRBD2 | TRBJ2-3 | TRBV5-1 | .
CASSFSSRLAGGSYEQYF | TGTGCCAGCAGTTTCTCTTCTAGACTAGCGGGAGGTTCCTACGAGCAGTACTTC | TRBD2 | TRBJ2-7 | TRBV27 | .
CASSQSGGTEQYF | TGTGCCAGCAGCCAATCAGGGGGAACCGAGCAGTACTTC | TRBD1 | TRBJ2-7 | TRBV14 | once
CASSLVEQSEAFF | TGTGCCAGCAGCTTGGTCGAACAGAGTGAAGCTTTCTTT | . | TRBJ1-1 | TRBV5-5 | .
CASLGQGASGANVLTF | TGTGCCAGCTTGGGGCAGGGGGCTTCCGGGGCCAACGTCCTGACTTTC | TRBD1 | TRBJ2-6 | TRBV5-4 | once
CASSRQGMNTEAFF | TGTGCCAGCAGCCGACAGGGGATGAACACTGAAGCTTTCTTT | TRBD1 | TRBJ1-1 | TRBV7-6 | .
CASSSLGGDTEAFF | TGTGCCAGCAGCTCCCTAGGGGGGGACACTGAAGCTTTCTTT | . | TRBJ1-1 | TRBV7-2 | .
CASSLVGGSYEQYF | TGTGCCAGCAGCTTAGTAGGTGGCAGCTACGAGCAGTACTTC | . | TRBJ2-7 | TRBV11-2 | .
CASSLGRDLITDTQYF | TGCGCCAGCAGCTTGGGTAGGGATCTTATCACAGATACGCAGTATTTT | . | TRBJ2-3 | TRBV5-1 | .
CASSFTRRGTDTQYF | TGTGCCAGCAGCTTCACCCGGAGGGGCACAGATACGCAGTATTTT | . | TRBJ2-3 | TRBV11-2 | .
CASSLSGGQQGAQYF | TGCGCCAGCAGCCTCAGCGGGGGGCAACAGGGGGCCCAGTACTTC | . | TRBJ2-5 | TRBV4-1 | .
CASSGQGLPELFF | TGTGCCAGCAGCGGGCAGGGGCTTCCGGAGCTGTTTTTT | . | TRBJ2-2 | TRBV9 | .
CASSPFRTDTQYF | TGTGCCAGCAGCCCGTTCAGGACAGATACGCAGTATTTT | . | TRBJ2-3 | TRBV27 | .
CSARDPAFF | TGCAGTGCTAGAGATCCGGCTTTCTTT | . | TRBJ1-1 | TRBV20-1 | .
CASSVAGNANYGYTF | TGTGCCAGCAGCGTAGCGGGGAACGCTAACTATGGCTACACCTTC | . | TRBJ1-2 | TRBV9 | .
CASSQEWTEYGYTF | TGCGCCAGCAGCCAAGAATGGACAGAGTATGGCTACACCTTC | . | TRBJ1-2 | TRBV4-3 | .
CASSLLVSTGTEINNEQFF | TGTGCCAGCAGCTTATTGGTTTCCACCGGGACAGAAATTAACAATGAGCAGTTCTTC | TRBD1 | TRBJ2-1 | TRBV7-9 | .
CASSYSTGVREQYF | TGTGCCAGCAGTTACTCCACAGGGGTAAGGGAGCAGTACTTC | TRBD1 | TRBJ2-7 | TRBV6-6 | .
CASSERLWDTDTQYF | TGTGCCAGCAGTGAAAGACTTTGGGACACAGATACGCAGTATTTT | . | TRBJ2-3 | TRBV2 | .
CASSFFGTDYNEQFF | TGTGCCAGCAGCTTCTTCGGGACGGACTACAATGAGCAGTTCTTC | . | TRBJ2-1 | TRBV7-2 | .
CASSETGGGYEQYF | TGTGCCAGCAGTGAGACAGGGGGTGGCTACGAGCAGTACTTC | TRBD1 | TRBJ2-7 | TRBV28 | .
CASSIPGQGLF | TGTGCCAGCAGTATCCCGGGACAGGGGCTCTTC | TRBD1 | TRBJ2-4 | TRBV2 | .
CASSTGKGNSPLHF | TGTGCCAGCAGTACAGGGAAAGGGAATTCACCCCTCCACTTT | . | TRBJ1-6 | TRBV6-4 | few
CASSTGGSNTGELFF | TGTGCCAGCAGCACAGGGGGCTCGAACACCGGGGAGCTGTTTTTT | TRBD1 | TRBJ2-2 | TRBV7-2 | .
CAWSVSGGGNTEAFF | TGTGCCTGGAGTGTATCGGGCGGAGGGAACACTGAAGCTTTCTTT | . | TRBJ1-1 | TRBV30 | once
CASSYRGNSPLHF | TGTGCCAGCAGCTACAGGGGTAATTCACCCCTCCACTTT | TRBD1 | TRBJ1-6 | TRBV7-2 | .
CASSLFRGNSPLHF | TGTGCCAGCAGTTTATTCAGGGGAAATTCACCCCTCCACTTT | . | TRBJ1-6 | TRBV27 | .
CASSLVIGTGQETQYF | TGTGCCAGCAGCTTAGTGATCGGGACGGGACAAGAGACCCAGTACTTC | . | TRBJ2-5 | TRBV7-6 | .
CASSTIPSAEAFF | TGTGCCAGCAGTACCATTCCCTCAGCCGAAGCTTTCTTT | . | TRBJ1-1 | TRBV6-1 | .
CASSLLQDTQYF | TGCGCCAGCAGCTTGCTTCAAGATACGCAGTATTTT | . | TRBJ2-3 | TRBV5-1 | .
CASSLASGTYEQYF | TGCGCCAGCAGCTTGGCCAGCGGGACATACGAGCAGTACTTC | . | TRBJ2-7 | TRBV5-1 | .
CAISERSQVLAGGPDTQYF | TGTGCCATCAGTGAGCGGTCCCAGGTGCTAGCGGGAGGCCCAGATACGCAGTATTTT | TRBD2 | TRBJ2-3 | TRBV10-3 | once